The TCR beta chain under discussion was sequenced for a study of blood T cells in healthy people across ages. V gave up 5 bases and J gave up 11 bases; unmatched junction bases: 14. The CDR3 has 13 residues. Germline loops: CDR1 DFQATT, CDR2 SNEGSKA (reference sequence). PCR was performed a second time for about 7 to 12 cycles using a sample-barcoded 5' primer and a J-beta primer mix. TCRdb re-called the 5' RACE reads through MiXCR, storing one row per CDR3 protein. The sample includes hundreds of thousands of distinct CDR3 sequences, approximately 49% of them seen just once. On this clonotype: Being one base from a much bigger clone, this may be a read error.

The chain carries TRBV20-1 and TRBJ2-5; 7 bases agree with TRBD1. Sequencing was carried out using blood. The clonotype originates from a man younger than 45 in good health. CDR3 protein: CSAPSSGQSGQYF. CDR3 nucleotide sequence: TGCAGTGCTCCCTCATCGGGACAGAGTGGGCAGTACTTC.